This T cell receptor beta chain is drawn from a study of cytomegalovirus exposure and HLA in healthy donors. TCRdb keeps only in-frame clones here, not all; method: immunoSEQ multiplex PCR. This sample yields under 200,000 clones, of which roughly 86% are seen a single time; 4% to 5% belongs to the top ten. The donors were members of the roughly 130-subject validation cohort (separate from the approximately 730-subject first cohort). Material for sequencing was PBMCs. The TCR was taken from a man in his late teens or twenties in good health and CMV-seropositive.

The CDR3 DNA follows: TGTGCCAGCAGTTTCGGGGAACTGCTAGCCAAAAACATTCAGTACTTC. Amino acids: CASSFGELLAKNIQYF. This chain uses TRBV28 with TRBJ2-4, with D possibly TRBD2 on 5 matching bases. The germline CDR1 and CDR2 sequences are MDHEN and SYDVKM. V was clipped by 3 bases and J by 0 bases, with 12 bases between them. CDR3 length: 16 amino acids.